One and the same sample provided the 9 T cell receptor beta chains below, sequenced in a study of OX40 agonist ivuxolimab in advanced cancers. Assay: immunoSEQ multiplex PCR; the TCRdb copy retains only in-frame clones and omits some. The sample includes 70,000 to 85,000 clones, around 94% of them seen just once. The input for sequencing was CD4+ or CD8+ T cells sorted from blood, taken in a trial of the OX40 agonist ivuxolimab. The source of these receptors is an adult with an advanced solid tumor such as melanoma, head and neck, liver or kidney cancer.

This clone has a handful of counts. A junction boundary mismatches the germline segment, possibly from a read error. V is TRBV11-3 and J is TRBJ1-2; D is uncertain. The CDR3 loop spans 11 amino acids. Germline assignment: CDR1 SGHNT and CDR2 YENEEA. CDR3 protein: CASSFGRTFQF. The CDR3 nucleotides are TGTGCCAGCAGCTTTGGTCGGACTTTTCAATTC.

V is TRBV7-9 and J is TRBJ2-7; 7 nucleotides align to TRBD2. The CDR3 is made up of 14 amino acids. Losses at the gene ends were 6 bases for V and 4 bases for J; bases not matched to a gene: 9. Per germline, CDR1 SEHNR and CDR2 FQNEAQ (reference sequence). CDR3 nucleotides: TGTGCCAGCAGTTATTCAAGCGGGAAGTACGAGCAGTACTTC. It translates to CASSYSSGKYEQYF.

V and J are TRBV4-1 and TRBJ2-7; 8 positions match TRBD1. V dropped 1 base and J dropped 3; count of bases not matched to a gene: 11. The CDR3 loop spans 17 amino acids. Germline V CDR1 and CDR2: MGHRA, YSYEKL. The CDR3 spells CASSQVFPGQAYYEQYF. The CDR3 nucleotides read TGCGCCAGCAGCCAAGTCTTCCCGGGACAGGCGTACTACGAGCAGTACTTC.

The chain has TRBV5-6 and TRBJ2-7; D remains ambiguous. V was clipped by 3 bases and J by 6 bases, with 16 bases between them. Germline loops: CDR1 SGHDT, CDR2 YYEEEE. The CDR3 loop spans 14 amino acids. CDR3 nucleotides: TGTGCCAGCAGCTCCTCCCCGGCAGTCGGCGAGCAGTACTTC. This gives the protein CASSSSPAVGEQYF. The full variable domain, completed using reference TRBV5-6 and TRBJ2-7, is DAGVTQSPTHLIKTRGQQVTLRCSPKSGHDTVSWYQQALGQGPQFIFQYYEEEERQRGNFPDRFSGHQFPNYSSELNVNALLLGDSALYLCASSSSPAVGEQYFGPGTRLTVT.

The chain employs TRBV11-2 and TRBJ2-7; 8 bases fit TRBD1. The length of the CDR3 is 13 residues. The germline CDR1 and CDR2 sequences are SGHAT and FQNNGV. V was pared by 6 bases and J by 0 bases, with 1 base of the junction left unmatched. CDR3 coding DNA: TGTGCCAGCAGGGACAGGGACTCCTACGAGCAGTACTTC. Its translation: CASRDRDSYEQYF.

V gene TRBV6-5 combines with J gene TRBJ2-7; D is perhaps TRBD1 (5 bases). Trimming stripped 5 bases from V and 5 bases from J, with 10 bases between. Germline V gives CDR1 MNHEY, CDR2 SVGAGI. This CDR3 has 12 amino acids. This chain's CDR3 is CASSPQGHEQYF. In DNA form, the CDR3 reads TGTGCCAGCAGTCCCCAGGGTCACGAGCAGTACTTC.

The J gene is TRBJ2-3, the V gene TRBV5-1, with D maybe TRBD2 (5 bases). The CDR3 runs to 17 residues. Germline V gene lookup returns CDR1 SGHRS and CDR2 YFSETQ. Trimming shortened V by 1 base and J by 5 bases, and 20 bases separated the two germline ends. CDR3 coding DNA: TGCGCCAGCAGCTTGCTTCCTGCGGCTAGCAAGGAAGATACGCAGTATTTT. This codes for CASSLLPAASKEDTQYF.

This chain links TRBV4-1 with TRBJ2-1, with D uncertain. CDR1 and CDR2 (germline): MGHRA, YSYEKL. CDR3 length equals 15 residues. V shed 1 base and J shed 0 bases, with 7 bases lying between them. The CDR3 DNA follows: TGCGCCAGCAGCCAAGGGGCACCCTCCTACAATGAGCAGTTCTTC. Protein: CASSQGAPSYNEQFF.

The rearrangement uses TRBV7-8 and TRBJ1-1; D remains unclear. This CDR3 comprises 12 residues. Trimming shortened V by 2 bases and J by 4 bases, and 5 bases separated the two germline ends. Germline assignment: CDR1 SGHVS and CDR2 FQNEAQ. CDR3 coding DNA: TGTGCCAGCAGCTTAACGACCACTGAAGCTTTCTTT. Residues: CASSLTTTEAFF.